The entry that follows covers one T cell receptor beta chain sequence. This sample stems from a study of cytomegalovirus exposure and HLA in healthy donors. The CDR3 is 17 amino acids. J lost 2 bases, V lost 3 bases, and 6 bases had no gene match. Germline V CDR1 and CDR2: SGHRS, YFSETQ. Use of 60 Vbeta and 13 Jbeta primers characterized the PCR. Clones were sequenced by immunoSEQ multiplex PCR, and TCRdb holds only the in-frame ones, with some missing. This table has around 190,000 clones, around 77% appearing once. The rearrangement joins TRBV5-1 to TRBJ2-3; 13 bases match TRBD2. Sequences were obtained from PBMCs. The origin of this receptor is a woman in her 30s in good health and CMV-seronegative. CDR3 coding DNA: TGCGCCAGCAGCTCGTCGACTAGCGGGGGGCCCACAGATACGCAGTATTTT. Its protein is CASSSSTSGGPTDTQYF.